This T cell receptor (beta chain) was identified during a study of cytomegalovirus exposure and HLA in healthy donors. Both 60 Vbeta primers and 13 Jbeta primers went into the PCR. TCRdb keeps only in-frame clones here, not all; method: immunoSEQ multiplex PCR. Of some 190,000 clones listed, approximately 80% are singletons. Study findings and constraints: In all likelihood, a cluster of highly shared sequence variants was a sequencing artifact. A missense DCLRE1C variant was associated with V- and J-gene trimming of TCR beta chains in a later analysis, and an independent cohort replicated the association. Across donors, presence/absence analyses took sequencing depth to be roughly uniform.

A note on this clone: No antigen is known for it.

The study sampled nominally healthy donors, though unrecorded immune exposures were likely. The CDR3 spans 14 residues. Germline-derived CDR1 and CDR2 are SGHRS and YFSETQ. The V and J ends lost 0 bases and 1 base respectively, with 7 bases between them. The origin of this receptor is a woman between 25 and 40 years old in good health and CMV-seropositive. This rearrangement joins TRBV5-1 to TRBJ1-1; D not certain. Sample: PBMCs. DNA of the CDR3: TGCGCCAGCAGCTTGGAAAGCAAGAACACTGAAGCTTTCTTT. It translates to CASSLESKNTEAFF.